A single TCR beta chain is shown here with its context. Its antigen is unknown. In each sample, at least 6 million PBMCs were isolated. Each sample yielded at least 6 micrograms of PBMC total RNA. The CDR3 is 14 amino acids. Unmatched junction bases numbered 12, after V lost 5 bases and J lost 10 bases. These data originate in a study of blood T cells in healthy people across ages. Study-wide results and limits: With donor CMV status unknown, expanded clonotype changes were possibly confounded.

Then a second PCR, running roughly 7 to 11 cycles, was carried out with a sample-barcoded 5' primer and a J-beta primer mix. One entry per CDR3 protein, called by TCRdb with MiXCR from the 5' RACE reads. This sample carries about 720,000 distinct CDR3 sequences, 22% of them seen once, and the ten largest clones take 20% to 25%. The TCR originated in a man between 70 and 80 years old in good health. The chain is built from TRBV12-3 or TRBV12-4 and TRBJ2-3, with TRBD2 matching over 7 bases. Specimen: blood. This CDR3 is CASSTSVRSDAQYF. CDR3 DNA: TGTGCCAGCAGTACTAGCGTGAGATCCGATGCGCAGTATTTT.